This T cell receptor (beta chain) appears in the sequencing data of a study of early T cells in non-severe SARS-CoV-2 infection. Each CDR3 protein gets one entry after TCRdb re-called the 5' RACE reads with MiXCR. This table has more than 85,000 distinct CDR3 sequences, around 13% appearing once. CDR1 is PRHDT and CDR2 is FYEKMQ in the germline V gene (reference sequence). This CDR3 spans 16 amino acids. With 7 bases removed from V and 0 bases from J, the gap between germline ends came to 18 bases. The sample consisted of whole blood, taken at baseline. The source is an adult who was a healthcare worker with PCR-confirmed SARS-CoV-2 infection or an uninfected control (not recorded which). V is TRBV13 and J is TRBJ1-1, with D tentatively TRBD1 (6 bases). CDR3 protein: CASTDGGQTMNTEAFF. In DNA form, the CDR3 reads TGTGCCAGCACCGACGGGGGACAAACAATGAACACTGAAGCTTTCTTT. Full variable domain (rest looked up from reference TRBV13 and TRBJ1-1): AAGVIQSPRHLIKEKRETATLKCYPIPRHDTVYWYQQGPGQDPQFLISFYEKMQSDKGSIPDRFSAQQFSDYHSELNMSSLELGDSALYFCASTDGGQTMNTEAFFGQGTRLTVV.